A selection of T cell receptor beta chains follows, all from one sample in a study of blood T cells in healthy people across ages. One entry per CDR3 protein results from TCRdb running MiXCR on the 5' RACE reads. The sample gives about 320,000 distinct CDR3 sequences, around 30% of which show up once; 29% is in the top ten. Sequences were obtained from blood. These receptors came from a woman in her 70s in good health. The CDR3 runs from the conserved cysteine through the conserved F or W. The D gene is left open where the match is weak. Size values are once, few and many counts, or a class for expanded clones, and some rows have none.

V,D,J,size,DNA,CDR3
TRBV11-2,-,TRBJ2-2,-,TGTGCCAGCAGCTTAGTGGGGGGTACGAACACCGGGGAGCTGTTTTTT,CASSLVGGTNTGELFF
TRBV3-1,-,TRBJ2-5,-,TGTGCCAGCAGGCCACGCCGGGACGTCGAAGAGACCCAGTACTTC,CASRPRRDVEETQYF
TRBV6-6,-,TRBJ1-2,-,TGTGCCAGCGTCCACCCCAGGGTTTCGGATGGCTACACCTTC,CASVHPRVSDGYTF
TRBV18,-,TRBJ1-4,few,TGTGCCAGCTCACCAGCGCTTTTTAATGAAAAACTGTTTTTT,CASSPALFNEKLFF
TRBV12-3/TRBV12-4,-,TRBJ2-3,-,TGTGCCGGCACCCAGCGCACAGATACGCAGTATTTT,CAGTQRTDTQYF
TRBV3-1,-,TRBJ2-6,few,TGTGCCAGCAGCCAAGCCAGGGGCTCTGGGGCCAACGTCCTGACTTTC,CASSQARGSGANVLTF
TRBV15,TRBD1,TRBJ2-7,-,TGTGCCACCAGCAGAGACCCAGGGGGTACCTACGAGCAGTACTTC,CATSRDPGGTYEQYF
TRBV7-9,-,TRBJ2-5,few,TGTGCCAGCAGCTTAGGGGGGGGGCCCGATCAAGAGACCCAGTACTTC,CASSLGGGPDQETQYF
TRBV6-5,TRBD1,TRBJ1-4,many,TGTGCCAGCAGGGACCCCGGGACAGCTAATGAAAAACTGTTTTTT,CASRDPGTANEKLFF
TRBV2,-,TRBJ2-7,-,TGTGCCAGCACGTCGGGCAGGGTAGCCGAGCAGTACTTC,CASTSGRVAEQYF
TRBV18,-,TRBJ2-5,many,TGTGCCAGCTCACCATTCTCCGGGAACCAAGAGACCCAGTACTTC,CASSPFSGNQETQYF
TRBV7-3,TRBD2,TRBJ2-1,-,TGTGCCAGCAGCTTAAGGGTAGCGGGTTACAATGAGCAGTTCTTC,CASSLRVAGYNEQFF
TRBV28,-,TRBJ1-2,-,TGTGCCAGCAGGAGCGCTAACTATGGCTACACCTTC,CASRSANYGYTF
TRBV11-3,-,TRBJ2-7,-,TGTGCCAGCAGCTCTAACAGAGGGGTTTTGGACGAGCAGTACTTC,CASSSNRGVLDEQYF
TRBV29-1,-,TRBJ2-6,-,TGCAGCGTAGGACAACAGGGCTCTGGGGCCAACGTCCTGACTTTC,CSVGQQGSGANVLTF
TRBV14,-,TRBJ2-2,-,TGTGCCAGCAGCCAAGGGAACTGGCGACGGGTCGCCGGGGAGCTGTTTTTT,CASSQGNWRRVAGELFF
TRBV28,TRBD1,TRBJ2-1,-,TGTGCCAGCAGTTTTGGGGGACAGAGGCAGTTCTTC,CASSFGGQRQFF
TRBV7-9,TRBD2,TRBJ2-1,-,TGTGCCAGCTTAAGGACTAGCGGGGTTTACAATGAGCAGTTCTTC,CASLRTSGVYNEQFF
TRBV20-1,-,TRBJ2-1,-,TGCAGTGCTATGCGACGGGATGAGCAGTTCTTC,CSAMRRDEQFF
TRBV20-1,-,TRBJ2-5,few,TGCAGTGCTAGACGTACCGGGTCCCGGGAGACCCAGTACTTC,CSARRTGSRETQYF
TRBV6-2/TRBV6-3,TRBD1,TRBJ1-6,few,TGTGCCAGCAGTTACGGGACAGGGAGGTCCTATAATTCACCCCTCCACTTT,CASSYGTGRSYNSPLHF
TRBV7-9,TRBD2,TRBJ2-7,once,TGTGCCAGCAGCCGAACTAGCGCAACCTACGAGCAGTACTTC,CASSRTSATYEQYF
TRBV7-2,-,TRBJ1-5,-,TGTGCCAGCAGCCGGGGGGGAGGCAATCAGCCCCAGCATTTT,CASSRGGGNQPQHF
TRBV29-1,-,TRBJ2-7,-,TGCAGCGTCGGGACGGTAAGCTCCTACGAGCAGTACTTC,CSVGTVSSYEQYF
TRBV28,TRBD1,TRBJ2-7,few,TGTGCCAGCCTGGACAGGGGCTCCTACGAGCAGTACTTC,CASLDRGSYEQYF
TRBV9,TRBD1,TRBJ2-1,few,TGTGCCAGCAGCGTATCGGACAGGGACAATGAGCAGTTCTTC,CASSVSDRDNEQFF
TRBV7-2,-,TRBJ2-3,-,TGTGCCAGCAGCTTAGCCACAGCACGCACAGATACGCAGTATTTT,CASSLATARTDTQYF
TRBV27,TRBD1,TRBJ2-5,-,TGTGCCAGCAGCCCGGGACAGAGATCAGCCCAAGAGACCCGGTACTTC,CASSPGQRSAQETRYF
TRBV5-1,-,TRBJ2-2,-,TGCGCCAGCAGCTTGAATCGGGTGAACACCGGGGAGCTGTTTTTT,CASSLNRVNTGELFF
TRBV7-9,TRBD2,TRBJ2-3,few,TGTGCCAGCAGCCCAGGACTAGCGAGCACAGATACGCAGTATTTT,CASSPGLASTDTQYF
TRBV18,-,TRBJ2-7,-,TGTGCCAGCTCACCAGGCGCAGGGGAGGCCTACGAGCAGTACTTC,CASSPGAGEAYEQYF
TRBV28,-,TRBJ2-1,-,TGTGCCAGCAGTTTAGCAACTTCGACGGGCTACAATGAGCAGTTCTTC,CASSLATSTGYNEQFF
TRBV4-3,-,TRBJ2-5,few,TGCGCCAGCAGCCAAGATCTGGGACTGGACCTACGTGCGCAGTACTTC,CASSQDLGLDLRAQYF
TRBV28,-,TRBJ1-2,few,TGTGCCAGCAGTCCAAGGGACAATCCTGGCTACACCTTC,CASSPRDNPGYTF
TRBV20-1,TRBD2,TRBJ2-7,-,TGCAGTGCTTCTAGAACTAGCGCGAACTCCTACGAGCAGTACTTC,CSASRTSANSYEQYF
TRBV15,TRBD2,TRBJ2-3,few,TGTGCCACCAGCAGAGTCGGGGGGAACACAGATACGCAGTATTTT,CATSRVGGNTDTQYF
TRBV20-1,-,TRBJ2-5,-,TGCAGTGCTAGCGGCTTACGGGAGACCCAGTACTTC,CSASGLRETQYF
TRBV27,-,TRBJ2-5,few,TGTGCCAGCAGTTCCCACCCCGGACTTTTACGGGAGCAGTACTTC,CASSSHPGLLREQYF
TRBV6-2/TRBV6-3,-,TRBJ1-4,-,TGTGCCAGCAGGAACGACAGCCGTGAAAAACTGTTTTTT,CASRNDSREKLFF
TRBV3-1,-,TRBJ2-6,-,TGTGCCAGCAGCCAAGCCAGGGGAGTTGGGGCCAACGTCCTGACTTTC,CASSQARGVGANVLTF
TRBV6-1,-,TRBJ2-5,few,TGTGCCAGCAGCACGAAGGGAGAGACCCAGTACTTC,CASSTKGETQYF
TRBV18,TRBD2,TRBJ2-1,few,TGTGCCAGCTCAACGTTTAGCGGGACTTCCTACAATGAGCAGTTCTTC,CASSTFSGTSYNEQFF
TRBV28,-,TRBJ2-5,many,TGTGCCAGCAGTTTACCAAGACAGTACCAAGAGACCCAGTACTTC,CASSLPRQYQETQYF
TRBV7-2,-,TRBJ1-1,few,TGTGCCAGCAGCTTAAACAGGGCGGGCACTGAAGCTTTCTTT,CASSLNRAGTEAFF